This is a list of T cell receptor beta chains from one sample in a study of cytomegalovirus exposure and HLA in healthy donors. Only in-frame clones appear in the TCRdb table, and some are missing; sequencing was by immunoSEQ multiplex PCR. The sample totals roughly 120,000 clones. Specimen: PBMCs. The receptors derive from a man aged 35 to 55 in good health and CMV-seropositive. The CDR3 runs from the conserved cysteine through the conserved F or W. Fields, in order: J gene, CDR3 length, V gene, D gene, CDR3 DNA, CDR3 protein. D genes are given only for firm matches.

J gene: TRBJ1-3
CDR3 length: 15
V gene: TRBV6-5
D gene: -
CDR3 DNA: TGTGCCAGCAGGGAGACAGGTTCTAAAGGAAACACCATATATTTT
CDR3 protein: CASRETGSKGNTIYF

J gene: TRBJ2-7
CDR3 length: 15
V gene: TRBV5-1
D gene: TRBD1
CDR3 DNA: TGCGCCAGCAGCACCAGACAGGGCGGCTCCTACGAGCAGTACTTC
CDR3 protein: CASSTRQGGSYEQYF

J gene: TRBJ2-2
CDR3 length: 13
V gene: TRBV6-1
D gene: -
CDR3 DNA: TGTGCCAGCAGTGCGGGAGTGGACGGGGAGCTGTTTTTT
CDR3 protein: CASSAGVDGELFF

J gene: TRBJ1-2
CDR3 length: 17
V gene: TRBV2
D gene: -
CDR3 DNA: TGTGCCAGCAGTCCTTCCGCTTTACTTAGACTCCGCTATGGCTACACCTTC
CDR3 protein: CASSPSALLRLRYGYTF

J gene: TRBJ2-1
CDR3 length: 15
V gene: TRBV19
D gene: -
CDR3 DNA: TGTGCCAGTAGCGGGAGAGACCGCTCCTACAATGAGCAGTTCTTC
CDR3 protein: CASSGRDRSYNEQFF

J gene: TRBJ2-3
CDR3 length: 15
V gene: TRBV5-4
D gene: TRBD2
CDR3 DNA: TGTGCCAGCAGCTCAAAGACTAGCGGGCCAGATACGCAGTATTTT
CDR3 protein: CASSSKTSGPDTQYF

J gene: TRBJ1-4
CDR3 length: 15
V gene: TRBV7-9
D gene: TRBD1
CDR3 DNA: TGTGCCAGCAGCCTCCCGGGACAGGGGGATGAAAAACTGTTTTTT
CDR3 protein: CASSLPGQGDEKLFF

J gene: TRBJ1-2
CDR3 length: 15
V gene: TRBV5-8
D gene: -
CDR3 DNA: TGTGCCAGCAGCTTTTCGCCGGGGTCCAACTATGGCTACACCTTC
CDR3 protein: CASSFSPGSNYGYTF

J gene: TRBJ2-5
CDR3 length: 17
V gene: TRBV5-1
D gene: TRBD2
CDR3 DNA: TGCGCCAGCAGCCTAACTAGCGGGAGGGCCAGGTCAGAGACCCAGTACTTC
CDR3 protein: CASSLTSGRARSETQYF

J gene: TRBJ2-7
CDR3 length: 16
V gene: TRBV27
D gene: -
CDR3 DNA: TGTGCCAGCAGTTTATCGTACCTATACCCCTTTGACGAGCAGTACTTC
CDR3 protein: CASSLSYLYPFDEQYF

J gene: TRBJ2-7
CDR3 length: 16
V gene: TRBV6-1
D gene: TRBD1
CDR3 DNA: TGTGCCAGCAGTGAAGCGCTGGCAGGGGGTTACTACGAGCAGTACTTC
CDR3 protein: CASSEALAGGYYEQYF

J gene: TRBJ2-7
CDR3 length: 12
V gene: TRBV6-5
D gene: -
CDR3 DNA: TGTGCCAGCAGCCCGCGGAATTACGAGCAGTACTTC
CDR3 protein: CASSPRNYEQYF

J gene: TRBJ2-7
CDR3 length: 13
V gene: TRBV5-1
D gene: -
CDR3 DNA: TGCGCCAGCAGCTTGGGACAGATCTACGAGCAGTACTTC
CDR3 protein: CASSLGQIYEQYF

J gene: TRBJ2-5
CDR3 length: 16
V gene: TRBV28
D gene: -
CDR3 DNA: TGTGCCAGCAGTTTAACCAGGGGACGAGGAGAAGAGACCCAGTACTTC
CDR3 protein: CASSLTRGRGEETQYF

J gene: TRBJ2-7
CDR3 length: 14
V gene: TRBV7-2
D gene: -
CDR3 DNA: TGTGCCAGCAGCTTAGTCCCTAGTTCCTACGAGCAGTACTTC
CDR3 protein: CASSLVPSSYEQYF

J gene: TRBJ2-2
CDR3 length: 14
V gene: TRBV11-1
D gene: TRBD2
CDR3 DNA: TGTGCCAGCAGCCCCCGGACTAGCACCGGGGAGCTGTTTTTT
CDR3 protein: CASSPRTSTGELFF

J gene: TRBJ2-5
CDR3 length: 16
V gene: TRBV15
D gene: -
CDR3 DNA: TGTGCCACCAGCAGAGAAAACAGCTACTTCCAAGAGACCCAGTACTTC
CDR3 protein: CATSRENSYFQETQYF

J gene: TRBJ1-1
CDR3 length: 14
V gene: TRBV15
D gene: -
CDR3 DNA: TGTGCCACCAGCAGAGATGCGGTGAACACTGAAGCTTTCTTT
CDR3 protein: CATSRDAVNTEAFF

J gene: TRBJ1-1
CDR3 length: 15
V gene: TRBV10-3
D gene: -
CDR3 DNA: TGTGCCATCAGACAAGATGGAACAGGGACCACTGAAGCTTTCTTT
CDR3 protein: CAIRQDGTGTTEAFF

J gene: TRBJ2-3
CDR3 length: 14
V gene: TRBV11-2
D gene: -
CDR3 DNA: TGTGCCAGCAGCTTGGCAGTGGCCCCGGATACGCAGTATTTT
CDR3 protein: CASSLAVAPDTQYF

J gene: TRBJ2-7
CDR3 length: 18
V gene: TRBV7-8
D gene: -
CDR3 DNA: TGTGCCAGCAGCCTCACATCCCCGCCCGGGACATCGCACTACGAGCAGTACTTC
CDR3 protein: CASSLTSPPGTSHYEQYF

J gene: TRBJ2-7
CDR3 length: 13
V gene: TRBV9
D gene: TRBD2
CDR3 DNA: TGTGCCAGCAGCTACGGGACTAGCTACGAGCAGTACTTC
CDR3 protein: CASSYGTSYEQYF

J gene: TRBJ2-7
CDR3 length: 14
V gene: TRBV27
D gene: TRBD2
CDR3 DNA: TGTGCCACCCGCGGGAGTTCTTTCTCCTACGAGCAGTACTTC
CDR3 protein: CATRGSSFSYEQYF

J gene: TRBJ2-6
CDR3 length: 18
V gene: TRBV27
D gene: -
CDR3 DNA: TGTGCCAGCAGTTTATTTACCGGGAGTCAGGTTGGTGCCAACGTCCTGACTTTC
CDR3 protein: CASSLFTGSQVGANVLTF

J gene: TRBJ2-5
CDR3 length: 15
V gene: TRBV5-1
D gene: TRBD2
CDR3 DNA: TGCGCCAGCAGGGGACTAGCGGGCATACAAGAGACCCAGTACTTC
CDR3 protein: CASRGLAGIQETQYF

J gene: TRBJ2-3
CDR3 length: 15
V gene: TRBV2
D gene: -
CDR3 DNA: TGTGCCAGCAGGCCGCTAGCGCGAGGTACAGATACGCAGTATTTT
CDR3 protein: CASRPLARGTDTQYF

J gene: TRBJ2-2
CDR3 length: 16
V gene: TRBV7-2
D gene: TRBD2
CDR3 DNA: TGTGCCAGCAGCTTAGAAATAGCGGGAGGCACCGGGGAGCTGTTTTTT
CDR3 protein: CASSLEIAGGTGELFF

J gene: TRBJ2-1
CDR3 length: 14
V gene: TRBV28
D gene: -
CDR3 DNA: TGTGCCAGCAGGTCGGTGAGGACCTACAATGAGCAGTTCTTC
CDR3 protein: CASRSVRTYNEQFF

J gene: TRBJ2-7
CDR3 length: 15
V gene: TRBV7-9
D gene: TRBD2
CDR3 DNA: TGTGCCAGCAGCCCCACTAGCGGACTCGCCTACGAGCAGTACTTC
CDR3 protein: CASSPTSGLAYEQYF

J gene: TRBJ2-2
CDR3 length: 13
V gene: TRBV5-6
D gene: -
CDR3 DNA: TGTGCCAGCAGCGGAGGGACCGCCGGGGAGCTGTTTTTT
CDR3 protein: CASSGGTAGELFF

J gene: TRBJ2-6
CDR3 length: 21
V gene: TRBV7-3
D gene: TRBD2
CDR3 DNA: TGTGCCAGCAGCTTAACTTCGGGACTAGCGGGAGTTGGGTCTGGGGCCAACGTCCTGACTTTC
CDR3 protein: CASSLTSGLAGVGSGANVLTF

J gene: TRBJ2-1
CDR3 length: 15
V gene: TRBV5-4
D gene: TRBD2
CDR3 DNA: TGTGCCAGCGGAGTGAGCGGGAGGGCCGGTGATGAGCAGTTCTTC
CDR3 protein: CASGVSGRAGDEQFF

J gene: TRBJ2-2
CDR3 length: 14
V gene: TRBV6-5
D gene: TRBD1
CDR3 DNA: TGTGCCAGCAGGCGGGACAGGGCCACCGGGGAGCTGTTTTTT
CDR3 protein: CASRRDRATGELFF

J gene: TRBJ2-2
CDR3 length: 14
V gene: TRBV7-3
D gene: TRBD1
CDR3 DNA: TGTGCCAGCAGCAGGGACAGGGGAACCGGGGAGCTGTTTTTT
CDR3 protein: CASSRDRGTGELFF

J gene: TRBJ2-1
CDR3 length: 14
V gene: TRBV29-1
D gene: TRBD2
CDR3 DNA: TGCAGCGTTGCTCGACTAGCGGTTTACAATGAGCAGTTCTTC
CDR3 protein: CSVARLAVYNEQFF

J gene: TRBJ2-2
CDR3 length: 15
V gene: TRBV9
D gene: TRBD2
CDR3 DNA: TGTGCCAGCAGCGTGGGGAGACTAGCTTCCGGGGAGCTGTTTTTT
CDR3 protein: CASSVGRLASGELFF

J gene: TRBJ2-7
CDR3 length: 14
V gene: TRBV5-4
D gene: TRBD2
CDR3 DNA: TGTGCCAGCAGCTTGGAGCGGGGCTCCTACGAGCAGTACTTC
CDR3 protein: CASSLERGSYEQYF

J gene: TRBJ2-1
CDR3 length: 16
V gene: TRBV4-3
D gene: TRBD2
CDR3 DNA: TGCGCCAGCAGGCCCTCTAGCGGGAGCAAGTACAATGAGCAGTTCTTC
CDR3 protein: CASRPSSGSKYNEQFF

J gene: TRBJ2-2
CDR3 length: 18
V gene: TRBV19
D gene: TRBD1
CDR3 DNA: TGTGCCAGTACCGCTAAGGGACAGGCATACGCGAACACCGGGGAGCTGTTTTTT
CDR3 protein: CASTAKGQAYANTGELFF

J gene: TRBJ2-3
CDR3 length: 16
V gene: TRBV7-8
D gene: TRBD2
CDR3 DNA: TGTGCCAGCAGCTTAGTGGCTAGCGGGAGACCAGATACGCAGTATTTT
CDR3 protein: CASSLVASGRPDTQYF

J gene: TRBJ1-1
CDR3 length: 13
V gene: TRBV19
D gene: -
CDR3 DNA: TGTGCCAGTAGGGAGACCCCGGACACTGAAGCTTTCTTT
CDR3 protein: CASRETPDTEAFF

J gene: TRBJ1-4
CDR3 length: 15
V gene: TRBV6-1
D gene: TRBD1
CDR3 DNA: TGTGCCAGCACTCCCCAACGGACAGGAAGTGAAAAACTGTTTTTT
CDR3 protein: CASTPQRTGSEKLFF

J gene: TRBJ1-5
CDR3 length: 14
V gene: TRBV5-1
D gene: -
CDR3 DNA: TGCGCCAGCAGCTTGGATTCTCCAGGTCAGCCCCAGCATTTT
CDR3 protein: CASSLDSPGQPQHF

J gene: TRBJ2-3
CDR3 length: 14
V gene: TRBV14
D gene: -
CDR3 DNA: TGTGCCAGCAGCCAAGGCCTAGCGACGGATACGCAGTATTTT
CDR3 protein: CASSQGLATDTQYF